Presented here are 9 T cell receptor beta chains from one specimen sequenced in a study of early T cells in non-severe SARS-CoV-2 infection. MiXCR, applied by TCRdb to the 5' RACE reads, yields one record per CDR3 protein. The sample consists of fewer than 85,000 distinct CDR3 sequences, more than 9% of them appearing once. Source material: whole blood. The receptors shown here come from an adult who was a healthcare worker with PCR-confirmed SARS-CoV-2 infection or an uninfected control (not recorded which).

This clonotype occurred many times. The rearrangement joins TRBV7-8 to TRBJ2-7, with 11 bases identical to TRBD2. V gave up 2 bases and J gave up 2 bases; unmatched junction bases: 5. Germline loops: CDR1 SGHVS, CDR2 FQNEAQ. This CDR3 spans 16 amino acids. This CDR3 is CASSLTSGSLAYEQYF. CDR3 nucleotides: TGTGCCAGCAGCTTAACTAGCGGGAGTTTGGCCTACGAGCAGTACTTC.

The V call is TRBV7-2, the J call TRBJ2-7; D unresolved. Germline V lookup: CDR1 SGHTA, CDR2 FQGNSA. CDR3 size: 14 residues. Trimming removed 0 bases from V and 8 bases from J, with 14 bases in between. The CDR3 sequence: CASSLARSLRQQYF. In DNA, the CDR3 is TGTGCCAGCAGCTTAGCGCGGAGTTTGCGTCAGCAGTACTTC.

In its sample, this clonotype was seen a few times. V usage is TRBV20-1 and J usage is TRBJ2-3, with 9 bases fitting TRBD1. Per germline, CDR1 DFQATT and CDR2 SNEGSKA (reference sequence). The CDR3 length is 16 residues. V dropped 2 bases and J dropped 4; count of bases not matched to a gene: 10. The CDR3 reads CSARLHGTGLADTQYF. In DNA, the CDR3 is TGCAGTGCTAGACTACACGGGACAGGGCTTGCAGATACGCAGTATTTT.

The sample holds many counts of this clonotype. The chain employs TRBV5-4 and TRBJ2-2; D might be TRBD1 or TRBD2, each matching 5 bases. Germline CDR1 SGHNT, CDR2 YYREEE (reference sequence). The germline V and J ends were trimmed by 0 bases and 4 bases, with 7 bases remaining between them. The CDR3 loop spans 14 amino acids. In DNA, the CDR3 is TGTGCCAGCAGCTTGGAGGGGACCACCGGGGAGCTGTTTTTT. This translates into CASSLEGTTGELFF.

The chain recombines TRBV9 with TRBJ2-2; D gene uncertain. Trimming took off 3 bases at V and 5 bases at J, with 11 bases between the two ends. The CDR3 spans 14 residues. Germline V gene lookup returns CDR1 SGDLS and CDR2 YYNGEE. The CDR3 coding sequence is TGTGCCAGCAGCGAGGCGGTTCGGACCGGGGAGCTGTTTTTT. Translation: CASSEAVRTGELFF.

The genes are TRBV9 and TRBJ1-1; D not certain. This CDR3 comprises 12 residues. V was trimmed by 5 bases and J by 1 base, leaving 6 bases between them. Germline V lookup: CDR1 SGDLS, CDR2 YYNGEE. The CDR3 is CASSEGNTEAFF. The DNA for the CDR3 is TGTGCCAGCAGTGAGGGGAACACTGAAGCTTTCTTT.

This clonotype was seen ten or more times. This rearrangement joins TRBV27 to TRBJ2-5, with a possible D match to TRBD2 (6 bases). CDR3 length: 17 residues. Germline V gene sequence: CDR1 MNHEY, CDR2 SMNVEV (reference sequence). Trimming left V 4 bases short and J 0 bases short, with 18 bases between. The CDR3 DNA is TGTGCCAGCAGTTGGAGACCGGGACGGACTAACCAAGAGACCCAGTACTTC. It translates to CASSWRPGRTNQETQYF.

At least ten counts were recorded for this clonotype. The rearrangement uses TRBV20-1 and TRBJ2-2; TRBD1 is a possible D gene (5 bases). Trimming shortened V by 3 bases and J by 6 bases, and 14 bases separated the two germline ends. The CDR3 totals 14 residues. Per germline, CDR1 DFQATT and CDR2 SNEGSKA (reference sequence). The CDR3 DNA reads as TGCAGTGCTAGGATACAGGCTAGGGCCGGGGAGCTGTTTTTT. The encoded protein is CSARIQARAGELFF.

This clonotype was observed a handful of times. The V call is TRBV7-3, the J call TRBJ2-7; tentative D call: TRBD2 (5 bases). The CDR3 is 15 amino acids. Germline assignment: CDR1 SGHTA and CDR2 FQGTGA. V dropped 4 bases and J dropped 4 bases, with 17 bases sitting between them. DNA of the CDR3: TGTGCCAGCAGCTGGAAAGGAGGCGGACCATACGAGCAGTACTTC. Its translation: CASSWKGGGPYEQYF.